This T cell receptor (beta chain) stems from a study of T cell responses to AZD1222 COVID-19 vaccine. Study-wide results and caveats: Samples come after the peak T cell response, not at day 14.

Profiled with immunoSEQ multiplex PCR; TCRdb holds only in-frame clones, not every one. The sample has around 180,000 clones; 90% to 95% are singletons. On this clone itself: The antigen is undetermined.

Trimming took 1 base from V and 7 from J, leaving 17 bases between them. From germline, CDR1 is SGHAT and CDR2 FQDESV (reference sequence). This CDR3 spans 16 amino acids. This clonotype originated in an adult in good health. The specimen comprised peripheral blood, sampled on day 0 of AZD1222 vaccination. The rearrangement uses TRBV11-1 and TRBJ2-1; D may be TRBD2 (5 bases). The CDR3 loop reads CASSLVLATLRNEQFF. The CDR3 coding sequence is TGTGCCAGCAGCTTAGTGCTAGCTACCCTCCGTAATGAGCAGTTCTTC.